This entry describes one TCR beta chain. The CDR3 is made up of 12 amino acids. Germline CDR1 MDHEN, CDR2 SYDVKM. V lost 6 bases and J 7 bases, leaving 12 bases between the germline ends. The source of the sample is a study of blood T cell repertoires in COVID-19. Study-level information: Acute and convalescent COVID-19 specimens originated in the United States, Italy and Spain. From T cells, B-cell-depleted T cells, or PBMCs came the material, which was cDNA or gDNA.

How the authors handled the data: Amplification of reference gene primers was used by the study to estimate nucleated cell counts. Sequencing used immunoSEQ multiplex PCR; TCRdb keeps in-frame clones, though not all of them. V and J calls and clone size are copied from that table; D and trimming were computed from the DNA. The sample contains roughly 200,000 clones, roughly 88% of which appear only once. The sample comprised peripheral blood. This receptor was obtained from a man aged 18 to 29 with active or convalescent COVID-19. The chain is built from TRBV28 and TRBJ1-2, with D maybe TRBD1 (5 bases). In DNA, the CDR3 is TGTGCCAGCAGGACAGCTTTCCCTGGCTACACCTTC. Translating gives CASRTAFPGYTF.